The 18 T cell receptor beta chains reported below all come from one sample, sequenced in a study of vaccination effects on CD4 cells after COVID-19. Prior to sequencing, the ViraFEST assay stimulated PBMC with viral peptide pools, which expanded the antigen-specific CD4+ T cells. Following culture for about ten days, CD4+ T cells were isolated. Subjects were given two BNT162b2 or mRNA-1273 vaccine doses. No antigen is known for these receptors. The method was immunoSEQ multiplex PCR; TCRdb's version includes in-frame clones alone and lacks a portion of them. The table shows tens of thousands of clones, with approximately 81% occurring only once. Specimen: CD4+ T cells from PBMCs cultured with HCoV-229E spike peptides, collected after COVID-19 vaccination. All receptors come from a human donor who received a COVID-19 vaccine.

The chain carries TRBV23-1 and TRBJ1-6; 8 bases agree with TRBD1. TRBV23-1 is noted as an ORF with a role that remains uncertain. CDR3 size: 16 residues. Trimming removed 4 bases from V and 7 bases from J; junction bases left unmatched: 9. Here the CDR3 reads CASSPATGEGNSPLHF. The CDR3 DNA is TGCGCCAGCAGTCCCGCGACAGGGGAGGGCAATTCACCCCTCCACTTT.

The chain carries TRBV28 and TRBJ1-5; the D is unclear. Deletions cut 4 bases from V and 7 bases from J, with 8 bases between. The CDR3 length is 12 residues. Per germline, CDR1 MDHEN and CDR2 SYDVKM. In DNA form, the CDR3 reads TGTGCCAGCAGTTCCCATGGCCAGCCCCAGCATTTT. It translates to CASSSHGQPQHF.

The V call is TRBV2, the J call TRBJ1-6, with D maybe TRBD1 (6 bases). Trimming removed 8 bases from V and 8 bases from J, with 13 bases in between. CDR3 size: 13 residues. Germline loops: CDR1 SNHLY, CDR2 FYNNEI. The CDR3 region is CASGGQGYSPLHF. CDR3 nucleotide sequence: TGTGCCAGCGGGGGGCAGGGGTATTCACCCCTCCACTTT.

This clone was detected once. The chain is built from TRBV28 and TRBJ2-7; 7 positions agree with TRBD1. Germline CDR1 reads MDHEN; CDR2 reads SYDVKM. V shed 4 bases, J shed 4 bases, and the junction held 7 bases outside the gene matches. The CDR3 extends over 14 amino acids. Here the CDR3 DNA reads TGTGCCAGCAGTTCCGGGACAGTGAAGTACGAGCAGTACGTC. Encoded protein: CASSSGTVKYEQYV.

J is TRBJ1-2 and V is TRBV2, with 7 positions matching TRBD1. Germline V lookup: CDR1 SNHLY, CDR2 FYNNEI. The CDR3 is 14 residues long. V shed 2 bases, J shed 4 bases, and the junction held 4 bases outside the gene matches. CDR3 region: CASSERGPGYGYTF. CDR3 DNA: TGTGCCAGCAGTGAAAGGGGGCCGGGCTATGGCTACACCTTC.

This chain links TRBV6-6 with TRBJ1-6; 9 nucleotides agree with TRBD1. With 6 bases clipped from V and 9 bases from J, the junction kept 9 bases outside the gene matches. CDR3 length: 15 amino acids. CDR1 is MNHNY and CDR2 is SVGAGI in the germline V gene (reference sequence). The CDR3 protein is CASREQGQGPSPLHF. The CDR3 DNA reads TGTGCCAGCAGAGAACAGGGACAGGGTCCTTCACCCCTCCACTTT.

CDR3 residues: CASSQDPSRGAYNEQFF. CDR3 nucleotides: TGCGCCAGCAGCCAAGATCCGTCGCGGGGGGCGTACAATGAGCAGTTCTTC. V gene TRBV4-1 combines with J gene TRBJ2-1; 8 bases line up with TRBD2. Germline CDR1 is MGHRA and CDR2 is YSYEKL. Losses at the gene ends were 0 bases for V and 4 bases for J; bases not matched to a gene: 8. The CDR3 extends over 17 amino acids.

The V call is TRBV6-4, the J call TRBJ2-3, with TRBD1 matching over 7 bases. There are 16 residues in the CDR3. V dropped 5 bases and J dropped 5; count of bases not matched to a gene: 13. Germline CDR1 reads MRHNA; CDR2 reads SNTAGT. CDR3 protein: CASSPSGTAAGDTQYF. CDR3 DNA: TGTGCCAGCAGTCCCTCCGGGACAGCTGCCGGAGATACGCAGTATTTT.

This clone was seen more than once but under ten times. CDR3 bases: TGTGCCAGTAGTAGACAGAGCTCTGGGGCCAACGTCCTGACTTTC. It encodes CASSRQSSGANVLTF. V and J are TRBV19 and TRBJ2-6; D perhaps matches TRBD1 (5 bases). V lost 4 bases and J lost 0, with 7 bases in between. This CDR3 is 15 amino acids long. Germline V CDR1 and CDR2: LNHDA, SQIVND (reference sequence).

The sample holds a few counts of this clone. The chain couples TRBV7-9 to TRBJ1-3, with 8 bases that match TRBD1. Per germline, CDR1 SEHNR and CDR2 FQNEAQ (reference sequence). V dropped 6 bases and J dropped 4; count of bases not matched to a gene: 14. The CDR3 loop spans 17 amino acids. CDR3 sequence reads: CASRAGGAASRGNTIYF. In DNA form, the CDR3 reads TGTGCCAGCAGGGCAGGGGGCGCCGCTTCTCGAGGAAACACCATATATTTT.

This clone was recorded only once. The chain is built from TRBV7-2 and TRBJ2-3; D possibly corresponds to TRBD2 (5 bases). This CDR3 is 17 amino acids long. Deletions cut 5 bases from V and 4 bases from J, with 22 bases between. CDR1 SGHTA and CDR2 FQGNSA come from the germline V gene. The CDR3 region has the DNA TGTGCCAGCAGCCACGGGAAGGGAACCTGGCTACCAGATACGCAGTATTTT. Translated, it gives CASSHGKGTWLPDTQYF.

The chain has TRBV5-1 and TRBJ1-2; TRBD1 is a possible D gene (6 bases). The CDR3 length is 15 residues. The V gene lost 4 bases and the J gene lost 5 bases, with 18 bases spanning the gap. Germline CDR1 SGHRS, CDR2 YFSETQ. CDR3 protein: CASSPLGGTGYGYTF. CDR3 in DNA: TGCGCCAGCAGCCCCCTAGGGGGGACTGGATATGGCTACACCTTC.

The chain employs TRBV7-9 and TRBJ1-2; possibly TRBD1 for D (5 bases). Trimming took off 5 bases at V and 4 bases at J, with 20 bases between the two ends. Germline V gene lookup returns CDR1 SEHNR and CDR2 FQNEAQ (reference sequence). The CDR3 totals 16 residues. The CDR3 protein is CASSNPVDRGAYGYTF. The CDR3 coding sequence is TGTGCCAGCAGCAACCCGGTTGATCGAGGGGCCTATGGCTACACCTTC. Based on the CDR3 plus reference TRBV7-9 and TRBJ1-2, the full variable domain is DTGVSQNPRHKITKRGQNVTFRCDPISEHNRLYWYRQTLGQGPEFLTYFQNEAQLEKSRLLSDRFSAERPKGSFSTLEIQRTEQGDSAMYLCASSNPVDRGAYGYTFGSGTRLTVV.

The rearrangement joins TRBV7-7 to TRBJ1-2, with D maybe TRBD1 (5 bases). This CDR3 region has 16 residues. Germline V gene lookup returns CDR1 SSHAT and CDR2 FNYEAQ (reference sequence). V was clipped by 5 bases and J by 6 bases, with 22 bases between them. CDR3 nucleotides: TGTGCCAGCAGCCCGACACATCGGCCGGGGGGAAATGGCTACACCTTC. Translating gives CASSPTHRPGGNGYTF.

The rearrangement links TRBV7-2 to TRBJ2-5, with a possible D match to TRBD1 (5 bases). V gave up 1 base and J gave up 5 bases, with 14 bases separating them. Per the germline V gene, CDR1 is SGHTA and CDR2 is FQGNSA. The CDR3 length is 15 residues. This CDR3 reads CASSLDGALVETQYF. DNA of the CDR3: TGTGCCAGCAGCTTAGATGGGGCCTTGGTTGAGACCCAGTACTTC.

This clone was recorded once. The rearrangement joins TRBV18 to TRBJ1-4; D call uncertain. Trimming pared 2 bases from V and 0 bases from J, leaving 4 bases between. The CDR3 consists of 14 residues. Germline loops: CDR1 KGHSH, CDR2 LQKENI. CDR3 sequence (DNA): TGTGCCAGCTCACCAGTAGCAACTAATGAAAAACTGTTTTTT. Its translation is CASSPVATNEKLFF.

This clone was observed once. The chain links TRBV6-1 to TRBJ2-7; D gene ambiguous. Trimming took 2 bases from V and 9 from J, leaving 17 bases between them. The CDR3 is 14 residues long. Germline CDR1 MNHNS, CDR2 SASEGT. CDR3 sequence: CASSEYAEALGQYV. The CDR3 DNA reads as TGTGCCAGCAGTGAATACGCGGAAGCTTTAGGGCAGTACGTC.

This rearrangement joins TRBV4-1 to TRBJ2-5; possibly TRBD2 for D (6 bases). The CDR3 consists of 19 residues. Germline assignment: CDR1 MGHRA and CDR2 YSYEKL. The ends were cut back, 2 bases at V and 5 bases at J, with 27 bases in the middle. In DNA form, the CDR3 reads TGCGCCAGCAGCCAATACGGGGGAGGACCGATGGGGGAACGGGAGACCCAGTACTTC. Translation gives CASSQYGGGPMGERETQYF.